The 29 T cell receptor beta chains below were found in one sample sequenced in a study of blood T cell repertoires in COVID-19 (dated by TCRdb to about 2020). Library preparation was by the immunoSEQ multiplex PCR assay. TCRdb took this table from immuneACCESS and kept in-frame rearrangements with V and J called. Such tables lack part of the clones; where checked against another copy, unresolved V genes explain under half of the gap, and the rest is unexplained. This sample gives under 200,000 clones in total; roughly 86% of them show up just once. About 2.7% of the sample rests with the top ten. Source material: peripheral blood. The receptors come from a woman of 80 years or more with COVID-19, enrolled during active disease.

The V gene is TRBV27, the J gene TRBJ2-7; possibly TRBD2 for D (6 bases). Trimming stripped 3 bases from V and 2 bases from J, with 11 bases between. The CDR3 runs to 14 residues. CDR1 and CDR2 (germline): MNHEY, SMNVEV (reference sequence). The CDR3 bases are TGTGCCAGCAGTTTTAGCGGCTTAACCTACGAGCAGTACTTC. Protein: CASSFSGLTYEQYF.

The chain recombines TRBV2 with TRBJ2-5, with 10 bases identical to TRBD1. The CDR3 covers 13 residues. Trimming cost V 7 bases and J 5 bases; bases outside gene matches: 4. Germline assignment: CDR1 SNHLY and CDR2 FYNNEI. The CDR3 region has the DNA TGTGCCAGCACCGGACAGGGGGTCGAGACCCAGTACTTC. It translates to CASTGQGVETQYF.

The rearrangement joins TRBV28 to TRBJ1-3, with 8 nucleotides matching TRBD1. CDR1 and CDR2 (germline): MDHEN, SYDVKM. The CDR3 covers 14 residues. After removal of 3 bases from V and 5 bases from J, the junction contained 3 bases not matched to a gene. The CDR3: CASSLTGDRNTIYF. CDR3 DNA sequence: TGTGCCAGCAGTTTGACAGGGGATAGAAACACCATATATTTT. Filled out from reference TRBV28 and TRBJ1-3, the complete variable domain reads DVKVTQSSRYLVKRTGEKVFLECVQDMDHENMFWYRQDPGLGLRLIYFSYDVKMKEKGDIPEGYSVSREKKERFSLILESASTNQTSMYLCASSLTGDRNTIYFGEGSWLTVV.

This chain uses TRBV30 with TRBJ1-2; D is possibly TRBD1 (5 bases). The CDR3 length is 13 residues. Germline CDR1 reads GTSNPN; CDR2 reads SVGIG (reference sequence). Trimming cost V 0 bases and J 7 bases, with 12 bases left between them. CDR3 amino acids: CAWSVQGGSGYTF. In DNA form, the CDR3 reads TGTGCCTGGAGTGTGCAGGGAGGTTCTGGCTACACCTTC.

The V and J genes are TRBV6-2 or TRBV6-3 and TRBJ2-1, with TRBD1 matching 9 bases. The junction had 9 bases not matched to a gene; V was cut back by 2 bases and J by 4 bases. The CDR3 is 17 amino acids. Per the germline V gene, CDR1 is MNHEY and CDR2 is SVGEGT. The CDR3 nucleotides are TGTGCCAGCAGTTACGAACTCCGGGACAGGGCTTACAATGAGCAGTTCTTC. Translated: CASSYELRDRAYNEQFF.

V usage is TRBV18 and J usage is TRBJ2-1, with D possibly being TRBD2 (7 bases). CDR1 and CDR2 (germline): KGHSH, LQKENI. This CDR3 has 17 amino acids. The ends were cut back, 3 bases at V and 7 bases at J, with 22 bases in the middle. This chain's CDR3 is CASSPSLTGGLGNEQFF. The CDR3 region has the DNA TGTGCCAGCTCACCTTCCCTGACGGGGGGCCTAGGGAATGAGCAGTTCTTC.

The genes are TRBV5-4 and TRBJ2-7, with 9 bases aligning to TRBD1. V lost 0 bases and J lost 3; bases outside the gene matches: 4. Germline V lookup: CDR1 SGHNT, CDR2 YYREEE (reference sequence). The CDR3 sequence is 15 residues long. The CDR3, as DNA: TGTGCCAGCAGCTTGGCCGGGACAGGGATCTACGAGCAGTACTTC. This sequence encodes CASSLAGTGIYEQYF.

The chain joins TRBV2 to TRBJ1-1; TRBD1 might be the D (5 bases). Germline CDR1 is SNHLY and CDR2 is FYNNEI. V was pared by 8 bases and J by 1 base, with 11 bases between. This CDR3 has 13 residues. The chain's CDR3 is CASLIQGNTEAFF. The CDR3 DNA reads as TGTGCCAGCCTTATCCAGGGGAACACTGAAGCTTTCTTT.

The chain combines TRBV27 with TRBJ2-7; 11 nucleotides align to TRBD2. The length of the CDR3 is 15 residues. CDR1 MNHEY and CDR2 SMNVEV come from the germline V gene (reference sequence). The trim removed 5 bases at V and 4 bases at J, leaving 7 bases unmatched. CDR3 region: CASSVRTSGRYEQYF. CDR3 coding DNA: TGTGCCAGCAGTGTAAGGACTAGCGGGCGGTACGAGCAGTACTTC.

CDR3 bases: TGTGCCAGCTCACCAGGTTTGGGACAGGATTATGGCTACACCTTC. This translates into CASSPGLGQDYGYTF. V is TRBV18 and J is TRBJ1-2, with 8 nucleotides matching TRBD1. The junction had 7 bases not matched to a gene; V was cut back by 2 bases and J by 5 bases. The germline CDR1 and CDR2 sequences are KGHSH and LQKENI. The CDR3 is 15 amino acids.

The chain carries TRBV25-1 and TRBJ1-2; 7 bases line up with TRBD1. V gave up 6 bases and J gave up 8 bases; unmatched junction bases: 15. CDR1 is MGHDK and CDR2 is SYGVNS in the germline V gene. This CDR3 spans 15 amino acids. The CDR3: CASRGRGGQGVGYTF. DNA for the CDR3: TGTGCCAGCAGAGGCCGAGGGGGGCAGGGGGTGGGCTACACCTTC.

The genes are TRBV13 and TRBJ2-5, with D possibly matching TRBD2 (5 bases). The germline V gene has CDR1 PRHDT and CDR2 FYEKMQ (reference sequence). V lost 3 bases and J 4 bases, leaving 15 bases between the germline ends. This CDR3 contains 15 residues. CDR3 coding DNA: TGTGCCAGCAGCTTGGGCCTAGCAGAGGGAGAGACCCAGTACTTC. Residues: CASSLGLAEGETQYF.

The genes are TRBV19 and TRBJ2-2; 8 nucleotides align to TRBD1. Germline CDR1 reads LNHDA; CDR2 reads SQIVND (reference sequence). The CDR3 extends over 17 amino acids. Losses at the gene ends were 2 bases for V and 0 bases for J; bases not matched to a gene: 5. CDR3 amino acids: CASSISAGGANTGELFF. The CDR3 region has the DNA TGTGCCAGTAGTATAAGTGCAGGGGGCGCGAACACCGGGGAGCTGTTTTTT.

This chain links TRBV6-6 with TRBJ2-3; D might be TRBD2 (5 bases). Germline V gene sequence: CDR1 MNHNY, CDR2 SVGAGI (reference sequence). The CDR3 extends over 14 amino acids. Trimming cost V 2 bases and J 6 bases, with 12 bases left between them. This chain's CDR3 is CASSYGGGLDTQYF. DNA for the CDR3: TGTGCCAGCAGTTACGGAGGTGGTTTGGATACGCAGTATTTT.

This sequence joins TRBV7-8 and TRBJ2-2, with 7 bases that match TRBD1. V lost 4 bases, J lost 11 bases, and 10 bases stayed unmatched. CDR1 is SGHVS and CDR2 is FQNEAQ in the germline V gene. This CDR3 has 14 amino acids. CDR3 region: CASSSEIQGKELFF. CDR3 bases: TGTGCCAGCAGCTCCGAGATACAGGGGAAAGAGCTGTTTTTT.

This clone appeared a few times. CDR3 DNA: TGTGCCAGCAACCCGTCCGGGGTAGCGGGAGTATGGAACACCGGGGAGCTGTTTTTT. It translates to CASNPSGVAGVWNTGELFF. The chain has TRBV2 and TRBJ2-2, with TRBD2 matching 9 bases. Germline trimming cut 7 bases from V and 1 base from J; bases unmatched to any gene: 16. This CDR3 is 19 amino acids long. CDR1 is SNHLY, CDR2 FYNNEI, per germline.

The V call is TRBV11-3, the J call TRBJ1-1; D is possibly TRBD1 (5 bases). The CDR3 spans 15 residues. Between the trimmed V and J ends, which lost 5 bases and 1 base, there was a span of 14 bases. Per the germline V gene, CDR1 is SGHNT and CDR2 is YENEEA. The CDR3 sequence is CASSPWGGANTEAFF. The CDR3 DNA is TGTGCCAGCAGCCCCTGGGGAGGGGCGAACACTGAAGCTTTCTTT.

This clone was observed a single time. The chain carries TRBV3-1 (or the pseudogene TRBV3-2) and TRBJ2-5; tentative D call: TRBD2 (7 bases). V was trimmed by 2 bases and J by 2 bases, leaving 15 bases between them. This CDR3 region has 16 residues. Germline CDR1 and CDR2: LGHDT and YNNKEL (reference sequence). The CDR3 nucleotides are TGTGCCAGCAGCCAATCCCTGGGAGGGGGGCAAGAGACCCAGTACTTC. It translates to CASSQSLGGGQETQYF.

The chain has TRBV7-2 and TRBJ1-2; 9 nucleotides agree with TRBD1. With V trimmed by 5 bases and J by 5 bases, 12 bases remained unmatched. CDR3 length equals 16 residues. Germline-derived CDR1 and CDR2 are SGHTA and FQGNSA. CDR3 sequence reads: CASSLWDREDRYGYTF. For the CDR3, the DNA is TGTGCCAGCAGCCTATGGGACAGGGAGGATAGATATGGCTACACCTTC.

The chain has TRBV27 and TRBJ1-1, with a weak D call TRBD1 (5 bases). V was cut by 6 bases and J by 1 base, with 9 bases left in between. The CDR3 consists of 13 residues. From germline, CDR1 is MNHEY and CDR2 SMNVEV (reference sequence). The CDR3 region has the DNA TGTGCCAGCAGGGATACAGGGAACACTGAAGCTTTCTTT. Its translation is CASRDTGNTEAFF.

The sample holds a few counts of this clone. The rearrangement uses TRBV28 and TRBJ2-7; 9 nucleotides line up with TRBD1. The CDR3 runs 14 residues. The V segment lost 4 bases and the J segment 3 bases; nucleotides outside the gene matches: 4. Germline loops: CDR1 MDHEN, CDR2 SYDVKM. CDR3 residues: CASSSTGGFYEQYF. As DNA, the CDR3 is TGTGCCAGCAGTTCGACAGGGGGGTTCTACGAGCAGTACTTC.

The V and J genes are TRBV5-1 and TRBJ2-1, with TRBD2 matching 9 bases. The CDR3 consists of 15 residues. V was clipped by 4 bases and J by 8 bases; unmatched bases: 10. Germline-derived CDR1 and CDR2 are SGHRS and YFSETQ. CDR3 DNA sequence: TGCGCCAGCAGCCACCTAAGCGGGGGGCTGGATGAGCAGTTCTTC. Translation: CASSHLSGGLDEQFF.

The chain couples TRBV27 to TRBJ2-1; 7 bases line up with TRBD2. The ends lost 5 bases at V and 9 bases at J; junction bases unmatched: 7. Germline assignment: CDR1 MNHEY and CDR2 SMNVEV (reference sequence). The length of the CDR3 is 13 residues. The CDR3 DNA is TGTGCCAGCAGTCTCGCGGGAGACCTTGAGCAGTTCTTC. Translating gives CASSLAGDLEQFF.

This chain connects TRBV7-3 to TRBJ2-7; the match to TRBD2 covers 15 bases. This CDR3 region has 15 residues. Germline V gives CDR1 SGHTA, CDR2 FQGTGA. V shed 6 bases and J 6 bases; nucleotides not matched to a gene: 6. The CDR3 protein is CASSPGTSGGIEQYF. The CDR3 nucleotides are TGTGCCAGCAGTCCCGGGACTAGCGGGGGGATCGAGCAGTACTTC.

This chain connects TRBV3-1 (or the pseudogene TRBV3-2) to TRBJ2-5, with D possibly matching TRBD2 (5 bases). The V and J ends lost 3 bases and 6 bases respectively, with 8 bases between them. In germline, CDR1 is LGHDT, CDR2 YNNKEL (reference sequence). This CDR3 has 12 residues. CDR3 nucleotide sequence: TGTGCCAGCAGCCAGGGAGTTCAGACCCAGTACTTC. This gives the protein CASSQGVQTQYF.

This clone was seen once. This chain links TRBV28 with TRBJ2-1; TRBD2 matches at 7 bases. The V gene's germline CDR1 is MDHEN and CDR2 SYDVKM. Germline trimming cut 3 bases from V and 0 bases from J; bases unmatched to any gene: 17. The CDR3 extends over 20 amino acids. The CDR3 spells CASSLRGGRRGDSSYNEQFF. CDR3 DNA sequence: TGTGCCAGCAGTTTGCGAGGTGGACGTCGGGGGGATAGCTCCTACAATGAGCAGTTCTTC.

The V call is TRBV15, the J call TRBJ2-5, with 8 bases identical to TRBD1. Unmatched junction bases numbered 2, after V lost 3 bases and J lost 5 bases. This CDR3 is built from 13 residues. In germline, CDR1 is LNHNV, CDR2 YYDKDF (reference sequence). Here the CDR3 reads CATSRDRAETQYF. The CDR3 bases are TGTGCCACCAGCAGGGACAGGGCTGAGACCCAGTACTTC.

The V gene is TRBV24-1, the J gene TRBJ1-1, with 8 bases matching TRBD1. J lost 8 bases, V lost 4 bases, and 5 bases had no gene match. Germline V gene sequence: CDR1 KGHDR, CDR2 SFDVKD. The CDR3 spans 13 residues. The CDR3, as DNA: TGTGCCACCAGTGACCCCGGACAGGGCGAAGCTTTCTTT. Translated, it gives CATSDPGQGEAFF.

This clone was found once. The chain employs TRBV5-6 and TRBJ2-5; D is perhaps TRBD2 (6 bases). Germline V gives CDR1 SGHDT, CDR2 YYEEEE. The CDR3 spans 14 residues. The V end lost 4 bases, the J end lost 4 bases, and 14 bases lay between the germline ends. CDR3 nucleotides: TGTGCCAGCAGCCAGCACGGGGGAGGAGAGACCCAGTACTTC. Translation: CASSQHGGGETQYF.